This T cell receptor (beta chain) came from a study of response to subunit inactivated influenza vaccine. This clonotype was counted only a few times. The antigen remains undetermined. Each CDR3 protein gets one entry after TCRdb re-called the RT-PCR reads with MiXCR. The sample consists of 400,000 to 550,000 distinct CDR3 sequences, around 25% of them appearing once. General study results and limits: It was suggested by the authors that few new T cells are recruited by each seasonal influenza vaccination.

This CDR3 contains 15 residues. The sample was CD4+ T cells sorted from PBMCs, taken 4 to 6 days after vaccination. The TCR comes from a man aged 50-59 years who received an inactivated influenza vaccine. This chain connects TRBV21-1 to TRBJ2-1. TRBV21-1 is tagged as a pseudogene. The CDR3 sequence is CASVGSRGSYNEQFF. CDR3 sequence (DNA): TGTGCCAGCGTTGGGTCCAGGGGGTCCTACAATGAGCAGTTCTTC.